The 14 T cell receptor beta chains presented below share a single source sample, sequenced in a study of identical twins. TCRdb itself ran the 5' RACE reads through MiXCR, one entry per CDR3 protein. The sample records hundreds of thousands of distinct CDR3 sequences, roughly 8% being singletons. The sample was also reused in another study, on yellow fever vaccine responses in identical twins.

Sequences were obtained from PBMCs. The source of these receptors is a woman aged 18-29 years in good health.

This clonotype was observed at least ten times. V is TRBV12-3 or TRBV12-4 and J is TRBJ2-1; TRBD2 matches at 8 bases. The CDR3 covers 13 residues. Trimming took 11 bases from V and 9 from J; bases not matched to a gene: 12. In nucleotides, the CDR3 is TGTGCCGATTCGGGGGGGGTTGGTAGTGAGCAGTTCTTC. Its translation: CADSGGVGSEQFF.

This clonotype was recorded a few times. V gene TRBV21-1 combines with J gene TRBJ2-3; the table names TRBD2, a call not compared with the DNA. TRBV21-1 constitutes a pseudogene. CDR3 length equals 19 residues. CDR3 sequence: CASSPKAVLAGELTDTQYF. CDR3 nucleotides: TGTGCCAGCAGCCCAAAGGCGGTACTAGCGGGAGAACTCACAGATACGCAGTATTTT.

This clonotype was counted ten times or more. CDR3 nucleotides: TGCAGCGTTGAAGCAGCAACTAACTATGGCTACACCTTC. Amino acid sequence: CSVEAATNYGYTF. The chain has TRBV29-1 and TRBJ1-2; D is uncertain. The CDR3 length is 13 residues. CDR1 SQVTM and CDR2 ANQGSEA come from the germline V gene. The germline V and J ends were trimmed by 1 base and 0 bases, with 6 bases remaining between them.

This clonotype showed up just a few times. V gene TRBV6-1 combines with J gene TRBJ1-1, with D maybe TRBD1 (6 bases). Germline V gene sequence: CDR1 MNHNS, CDR2 SASEGT. V dropped 5 bases and J dropped 1 base, with 14 bases sitting between them. The CDR3 totals 15 residues. The CDR3 loop reads CASSKGIGGNTEAFF. For the CDR3, the DNA is TGTGCCAGCAGTAAGGGCATAGGGGGGAACACTGAAGCTTTCTTT.

This clonotype was picked up a small number of times. The J gene is TRBJ1-2, the V gene TRBV12-3 or TRBV12-4, with D hard to call. The CDR3 extends over 16 amino acids. V was pared by 2 bases and J by 5 bases, with 18 bases between. This CDR3 is CASSLMWDPGRYGYTF. CDR3 in DNA: TGTGCCAGCAGTTTAATGTGGGATCCGGGGAGGTATGGCTACACCTTC.

This clonotype was recorded a few times. V is TRBV10-3 and J is TRBJ2-4; 9 bases agree with TRBD2. From germline, CDR1 is ENHRY and CDR2 SYGVKD. This CDR3 has 12 residues. With 10 bases clipped from V and 9 bases from J, the junction kept 7 bases outside the gene matches. CDR3 amino acids: CANSERGVIQYF. The CDR3 DNA reads TGTGCCAATAGCGAGCGGGGGGTCATTCAGTACTTC.

In DNA form, the CDR3 reads TGTGCCAGCAGCCCACACGTGCAGGTCAACACTGAAGCTTTCTTT. Translating gives CASSPHVQVNTEAFF. This sequence joins TRBV5-4 and TRBJ1-1; D is unresolved. This CDR3 region has 15 residues. Between the trimmed V and J ends, which lost 4 bases and 2 bases, there was a span of 15 bases. Germline CDR1 SGHNT, CDR2 YYREEE (reference sequence).

The chain carries TRBV5-5 and TRBJ2-7; D is uncertain. CDR1 is SGHKS and CDR2 is YYEKEE in the germline V gene (reference sequence). Trimming cost V 0 bases and J 4 bases, with 17 bases left between them. This CDR3 contains 16 residues. CDR3 DNA sequence: TGTGCCAGCAGCTTGGAGGTTTGGCAAAGCATTTACGAGCAGTACTTC. It translates to CASSLEVWQSIYEQYF.

This rearrangement joins TRBV12-3 or TRBV12-4 to TRBJ1-2; D is perhaps TRBD1 (5 bases). This CDR3 spans 12 amino acids. V was shortened by 2 bases and J by 8 bases, with 9 bases between the two germline ends. The CDR3: CASSLKGSGYTF. The CDR3 DNA reads TGTGCCAGCAGTTTAAAGGGGTCGGGCTACACCTTC.

The chain couples TRBV7-9 to TRBJ2-1; D unclear. The germline V gene has CDR1 SEHNR and CDR2 FQNEAQ (reference sequence). V was pared by 0 bases and J by 4 bases, with 10 bases between. The CDR3 totals 15 residues. The CDR3 DNA reads as TGTGCCAGCAGCTTAGCGGGCTTCCTGTACAATGAGCAGTTCTTC. Its protein is CASSLAGFLYNEQFF.

This clonotype occurred many times. The rearrangement uses TRBV7-8 and TRBJ2-7; the D gene is possibly TRBD2 (6 bases). The CDR3 has 17 amino acids. The germline CDR1 and CDR2 sequences are SGHVS and FQNEAQ. V was cut by 5 bases and J by 2 bases, with 22 bases left in between. The CDR3 region is CASSLGRGLQSPYEQYF. The CDR3 bases are TGTGCCAGCAGCCTGGGGCGGGGATTGCAATCCCCCTACGAGCAGTACTTC. Full variable domain (rest looked up from reference TRBV7-8 and TRBJ2-7): GAGVSQSPRYKVAKRGQDVALRCDPISGHVSLFWYQQALGQGPEFLTYFQNEAQLDKSGLPSDRFFAERPEGSVSTLKIQRTQQEDSAVYLCASSLGRGLQSPYEQYFGPGTRLTVT.

This clonotype was observed a handful of times. This chain uses TRBV6-2 or TRBV6-3 with TRBJ2-3; TRBD1 might be the D (6 bases). V gave up 10 bases and J gave up 4 bases, with 21 bases separating them. The CDR3 is made up of 15 amino acids. The germline gives CDR1 MNHEY, CDR2 SVGEGT. DNA for the CDR3: TGTGCCACCGTGGACGGAAATGGGGGCGCAGATACGCAGTATTTT. Translating it yields CATVDGNGGADTQYF.

Many counts were recorded for this clonotype. The chain is built from TRBV20-1 and TRBJ2-1; D not certain. Germline CDR1 DFQATT, CDR2 SNEGSKA (reference sequence). The ends were cut back, 5 bases at V and 6 bases at J, with 11 bases in the middle. This CDR3 has 12 amino acids. The CDR3 DNA reads TGCAGTGCTTTCGACAACCGCAATGAGCAGTTCTTC. Its protein is CSAFDNRNEQFF.

The genes are TRBV11-2 and TRBJ2-4; 8 bases line up with TRBD2. The CDR3 sequence is 18 residues long. Germline trimming cut 0 bases from V and 0 bases from J; bases unmatched to any gene: 7. Per germline, CDR1 SGHAT and CDR2 FQNNGV. The CDR3 is CASSLDFAGGTAKNIQYF. CDR3 coding DNA: TGTGCCAGCAGCTTAGACTTCGCGGGAGGCACAGCCAAAAACATTCAGTACTTC.